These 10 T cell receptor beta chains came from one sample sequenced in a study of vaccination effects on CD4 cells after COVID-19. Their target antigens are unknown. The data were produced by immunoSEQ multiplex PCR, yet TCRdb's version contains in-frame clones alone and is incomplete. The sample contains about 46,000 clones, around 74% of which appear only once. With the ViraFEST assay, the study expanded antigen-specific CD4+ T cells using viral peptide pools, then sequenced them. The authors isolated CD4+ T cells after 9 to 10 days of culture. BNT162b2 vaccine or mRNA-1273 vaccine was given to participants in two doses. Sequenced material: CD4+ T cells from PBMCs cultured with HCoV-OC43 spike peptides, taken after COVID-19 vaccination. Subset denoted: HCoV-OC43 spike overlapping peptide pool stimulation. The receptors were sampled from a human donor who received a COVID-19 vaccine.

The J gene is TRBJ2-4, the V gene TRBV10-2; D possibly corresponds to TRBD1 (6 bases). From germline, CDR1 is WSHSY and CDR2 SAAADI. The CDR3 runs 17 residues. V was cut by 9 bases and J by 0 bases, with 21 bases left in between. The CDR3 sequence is CASQHTGQSLAKNIQYF. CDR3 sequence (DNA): TGCGCCAGTCAACACACAGGACAGTCTCTAGCCAAAAACATTCAGTACTTC.

The CDR3 spells CASSSTGSHEKLFF. The CDR3 nucleotides read TGTGCCAGTAGTTCAACAGGTTCCCATGAAAAACTGTTTTTT. The rearrangement joins TRBV19 to TRBJ1-4; tentative D call: TRBD1 (5 bases). The CDR3 contains 14 residues. Germline assignment: CDR1 LNHDA and CDR2 SQIVND (reference sequence). The germline V and J ends were trimmed by 5 bases and 6 bases, with 13 bases remaining between them.

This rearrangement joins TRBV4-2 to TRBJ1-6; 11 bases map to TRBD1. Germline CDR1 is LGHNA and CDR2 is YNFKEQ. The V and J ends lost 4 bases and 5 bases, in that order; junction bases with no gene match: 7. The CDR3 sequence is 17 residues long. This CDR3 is CASSPRTGGEDNSPLHF. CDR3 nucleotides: TGTGCCAGCAGCCCGCGGACAGGGGGCGAGGATAATTCACCCCTCCACTTT.

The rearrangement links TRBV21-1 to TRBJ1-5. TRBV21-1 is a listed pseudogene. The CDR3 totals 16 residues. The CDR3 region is CASCSLSHCSNQPQHF. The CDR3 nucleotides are TGTGCCAGCTGCAGCCTAAGTCATTGTAGCAATCAGCCCCAGCATTTT.

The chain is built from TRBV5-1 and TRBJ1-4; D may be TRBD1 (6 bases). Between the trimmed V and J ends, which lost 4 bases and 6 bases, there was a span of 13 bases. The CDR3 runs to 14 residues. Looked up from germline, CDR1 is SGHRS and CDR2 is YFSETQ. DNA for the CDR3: TGCGCCAGCAGCGTAGGACAGCCGGATGAAAAACTGTTTTTT. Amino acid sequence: CASSVGQPDEKLFF.

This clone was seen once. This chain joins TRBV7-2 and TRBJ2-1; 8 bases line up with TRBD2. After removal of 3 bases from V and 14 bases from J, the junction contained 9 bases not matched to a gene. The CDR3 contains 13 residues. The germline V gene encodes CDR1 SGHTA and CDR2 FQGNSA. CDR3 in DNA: TGTGCCAGCAGCTTGTGGGAGCGGGAGACGAAGTTCTTC. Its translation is CASSLWERETKFF.

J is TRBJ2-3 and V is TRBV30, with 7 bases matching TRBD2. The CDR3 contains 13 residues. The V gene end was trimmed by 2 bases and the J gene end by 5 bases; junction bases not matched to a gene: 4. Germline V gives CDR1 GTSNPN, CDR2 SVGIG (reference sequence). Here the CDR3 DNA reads TGTGCCTGGAGTTGGGGGGGAAGAGATACGCAGTATTTT. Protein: CAWSWGGRDTQYF.

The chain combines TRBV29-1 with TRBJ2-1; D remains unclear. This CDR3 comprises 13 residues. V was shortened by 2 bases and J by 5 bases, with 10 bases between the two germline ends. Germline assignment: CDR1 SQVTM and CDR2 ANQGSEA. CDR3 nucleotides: TGCAGCGTTGAATCCCAGGAAGACAATGAGCAGTTCTTC. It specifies CSVESQEDNEQFF.

The CDR3 loop reads CASSRGTSDQETQYF. DNA of the CDR3: TGTGCCAGCAGCCGCGGGACTAGCGACCAAGAGACCCAGTACTTC. This rearrangement joins TRBV3-1 (or the pseudogene TRBV3-2) to TRBJ2-5; TRBD2 aligns across 10 bases. Losses at the gene ends were 4 bases for V and 0 bases for J; bases not matched to a gene: 2. The CDR3 extends over 15 amino acids. Germline CDR1 and CDR2: LGHDT and YNNKEL (reference sequence).

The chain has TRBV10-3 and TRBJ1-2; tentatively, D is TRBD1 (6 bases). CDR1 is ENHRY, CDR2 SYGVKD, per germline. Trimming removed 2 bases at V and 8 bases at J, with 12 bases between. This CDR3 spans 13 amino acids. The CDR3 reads CAISELGGQGYTF. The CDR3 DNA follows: TGTGCCATCAGTGAGCTTGGGGGGCAAGGCTACACCTTC.